This T cell receptor (beta chain) emerged from a study of OX40 agonist ivuxolimab in advanced cancers. Deletions cut 2 bases from V and 7 bases from J, with 11 bases between. The length of the CDR3 is 14 residues. Germline V lookup: CDR1 PRHDT, CDR2 FYEKMQ (reference sequence). Profiled with immunoSEQ multiplex PCR; TCRdb holds only in-frame clones, not every one. The sample includes about 16,000 clones, roughly three quarters of them seen just once. The sequences come from CD4+ or CD8+ T cells sorted from blood, collected in a trial of the OX40 agonist ivuxolimab. The chain has TRBV13 and TRBJ1-4; no definite D call. The clonotype was recovered from an adult with an advanced solid tumor such as melanoma, head and neck, liver or kidney cancer. The DNA of the CDR3 is TGTGCCAGCAGCTTATGGGAGTATGGTGAAAAACTGTTTTTT. Residues: CASSLWEYGEKLFF.